One and the same sample provided the 3 T cell receptor beta chains below, sequenced in a study of T-cell reconstitution after alpha-beta-depleted transplantation in children. This sample's TCRbeta library carried unique molecular identifier barcodes. TCRdb reprocessed the PCR reads via MiXCR and lists one record per CDR3 protein. The data contain fewer than 550,000 distinct CDR3 sequences, about an eighth of them seen just once; the ten biggest clones take up about 14%. The sequencing here drew on PBMCs, mostly from graft donor cells, taken 180 days after TCRalphabeta/CD19-depleted stem cell transplant. These receptors originate from a female patient younger than 10 who had a stem cell transplant for aplastic anemia, so the T cells may come from the graft donor.

This clonotype was counted a few times. The rearrangement uses TRBV5-6 and TRBJ2-3; D gene unclear. Trimming cost V 3 bases and J 0 bases, with 8 bases left between them. This CDR3 comprises 14 residues. CDR1 is SGHDT and CDR2 is YYEEEE in the germline V gene. This chain's CDR3 is CASSWTASTDTQYF. DNA for the CDR3: TGTGCCAGCAGCTGGACGGCTAGCACAGATACGCAGTATTTT.

This clonotype has a count of ten or more. The J gene is TRBJ2-1, the V gene TRBV9, with 7 bases matching TRBD2. From germline, CDR1 is SGDLS and CDR2 YYNGEE. CDR3 length: 16 amino acids. The J segment lost 3 bases and the V segment lost 0 bases, leaving 6 bases of the junction unmatched. CDR3 region: CASSVEAGVVYNEQFF. In DNA form, the CDR3 reads TGTGCCAGCAGCGTAGAGGCGGGAGTGGTCTACAATGAGCAGTTCTTC.

This chain connects TRBV6-5 to TRBJ1-5; D perhaps matches TRBD1 (5 bases). Germline CDR1 MNHEY, CDR2 SVGAGI. This CDR3 has 14 amino acids. Trimming took off 4 bases at V and 2 bases at J, with 9 bases between the two ends. Here the CDR3 reads CASSSGHGNQPQHF. CDR3 coding DNA: TGTGCCAGCAGTTCGGGGCACGGCAATCAGCCCCAGCATTTT.